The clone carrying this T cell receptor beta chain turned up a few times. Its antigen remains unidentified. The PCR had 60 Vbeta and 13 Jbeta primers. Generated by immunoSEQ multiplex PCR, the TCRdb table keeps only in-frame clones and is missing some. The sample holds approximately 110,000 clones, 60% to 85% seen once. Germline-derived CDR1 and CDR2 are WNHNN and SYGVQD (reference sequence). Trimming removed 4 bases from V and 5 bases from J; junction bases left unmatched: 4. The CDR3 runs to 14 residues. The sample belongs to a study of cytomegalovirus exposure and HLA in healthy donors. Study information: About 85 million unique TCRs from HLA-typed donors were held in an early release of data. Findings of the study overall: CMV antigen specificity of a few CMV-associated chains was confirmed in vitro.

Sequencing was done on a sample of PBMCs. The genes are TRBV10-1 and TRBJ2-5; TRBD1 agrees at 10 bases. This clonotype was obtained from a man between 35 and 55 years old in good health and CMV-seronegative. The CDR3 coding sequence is TGCGCCAGCAGTGTGGGGACAGGGGCGGAGACCCAGTACTTC. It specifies CASSVGTGAETQYF.